This TCR beta chain emerged from a study of T cells in Graves' hyperthyroidism and ophthalmopathy. There were TCR beta CDR3 regions amplified from RNA transcripts. A set of HTBI primers served as the primers for a first-round RT-PCR of the TCR CDR3. One entry per CDR3 protein, called by TCRdb with MiXCR from the multiplex PCR reads. This table holds 500,000 to 650,000 distinct CDR3 sequences, over 15% found once. This clonotype was observed many times. Looked up from germline, CDR1 is SNHLY and CDR2 is FYNNEI. The CDR3 extends over 14 amino acids. The V and J ends lost 4 bases and 4 bases, in that order; junction bases with no gene match: 5. A Clinical Activity Score of at least 3, a NOSPECS grade of at least 4 and a duration under 3 months were recorded in the ophthalmopathy patients. Exclusions: uncontrolled infection, other autoimmune disease, pregnancy, lactation. PBMCs were derived from about 10 ml fresh peripheral blood.

The V and J genes are TRBV2 and TRBJ2-7, with 9 bases aligning to TRBD1. The TCR comes from a woman under 30 with Graves' ophthalmopathy. Material: blood. The CDR3 sequence: CASSGRDRVYEQYF. The CDR3 bases are TGTGCCAGCAGTGGTAGGGACAGGGTTTACGAGCAGTACTTC. Full variable domain (rest looked up from reference TRBV2 and TRBJ2-7): EPEVTQTPSHQVTQMGQEVILRCVPISNHLYFYWYRQILGQKVEFLVSFYNNEISEKSEIFDDQFSVERPDGSNFTLKIRSTKLEDSAMYFCASSGRDRVYEQYFGPGTRLTVT.